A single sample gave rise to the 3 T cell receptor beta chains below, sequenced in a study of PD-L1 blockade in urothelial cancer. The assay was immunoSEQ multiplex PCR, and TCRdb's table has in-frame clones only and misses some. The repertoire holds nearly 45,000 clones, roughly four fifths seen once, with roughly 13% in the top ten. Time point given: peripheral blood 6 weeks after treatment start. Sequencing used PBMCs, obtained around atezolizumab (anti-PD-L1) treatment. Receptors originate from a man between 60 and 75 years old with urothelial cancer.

CDR3 loop: CASSREVYNEQFF. DNA for the CDR3: TGTGCCAGCAGCAGAGAAGTGTACAATGAGCAGTTCTTC. The chain joins TRBV13 to TRBJ2-1; D ambiguous. CDR3 length: 13 residues. Trimming removed 5 bases at V and 4 bases at J, with 9 bases between. The V gene's germline CDR1 is PRHDT and CDR2 FYEKMQ (reference sequence).

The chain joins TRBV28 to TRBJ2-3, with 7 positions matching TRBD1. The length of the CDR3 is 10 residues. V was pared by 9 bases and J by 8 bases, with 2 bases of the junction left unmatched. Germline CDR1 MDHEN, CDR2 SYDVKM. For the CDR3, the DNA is TGTGCCAGTCAGGGGGTTACGCAGTATTTT. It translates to CASQGVTQYF.

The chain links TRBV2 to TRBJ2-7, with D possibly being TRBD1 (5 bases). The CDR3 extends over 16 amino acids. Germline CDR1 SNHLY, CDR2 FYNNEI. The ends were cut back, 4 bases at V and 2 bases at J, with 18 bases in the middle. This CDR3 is CASSGASVQGTYEQYF. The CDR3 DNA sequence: TGTGCCAGCAGTGGGGCCTCGGTGCAGGGTACCTACGAGCAGTACTTC.